The 10 T cell receptor beta chains presented below share a single source sample, sequenced in a study of radiation and T cells in renal cell carcinoma. The data were produced by immunoSEQ multiplex PCR, yet TCRdb's version contains in-frame clones alone and is incomplete. Among about 130,000 clones, approximately 90% were seen once, and the ten largest hold 12%. Noted time point: baseline pretreatment blood. The treatment here: 15 Gy SBRT to primary tumor, nephrectomy 4 weeks later. The starting material was blood, obtained from a patient whose treatment included radiotherapy and nephrectomy. Receptors were obtained from a woman in her 50s with renal cell carcinoma.

The chain couples TRBV5-1 to TRBJ1-3; possibly TRBD1 for D (6 bases). The V end lost 0 bases, the J end lost 0 bases, and 16 bases lay between the germline ends. The CDR3 is 18 amino acids. Germline CDR1 SGHRS, CDR2 YFSETQ. CDR3: CASSLGSTGLSSGNTIYF. CDR3 nucleotides: TGCGCCAGCAGCTTGGGATCAACAGGGTTGAGCTCTGGAAACACCATATATTTT.

The chain employs TRBV5-1 and TRBJ1-1; TRBD1 might be the D (6 bases). Germline V gene sequence: CDR1 SGHRS, CDR2 YFSETQ. This CDR3 has 14 amino acids. Trimming left V 2 bases short and J 3 bases short, with 11 bases between. In DNA form, the CDR3 reads TGCGCCAGCAGCTTACCGGGACACGACACTGAAGCTTTCTTT. Amino acid sequence: CASSLPGHDTEAFF.

This chain uses TRBV5-1 with TRBJ2-4; 9 bases are a match to TRBD1. The CDR3 runs to 15 residues. The V gene's germline CDR1 is SGHRS and CDR2 YFSETQ. With 7 bases clipped from V and 3 bases from J, the junction kept 8 bases outside the gene matches. The CDR3 loop is CASRQGEWVKNIQYF. The DNA for the CDR3 is TGCGCCAGCCGACAGGGGGAGTGGGTCAAAAACATTCAGTACTTC.

This chain joins TRBV19 and TRBJ1-2; 12 bases map to TRBD1. The length of the CDR3 is 16 residues. The V gene's germline CDR1 is LNHDA and CDR2 SQIVND (reference sequence). The trim removed 9 bases at V and 5 bases at J, leaving 13 bases unmatched. This CDR3 reads CASYGTGGSAQYGYTF. CDR3 coding DNA: TGTGCCAGCTACGGGACAGGGGGCTCCGCACAGTATGGCTACACCTTC.

This clone was counted only a few times. This chain uses TRBV5-4 with TRBJ2-3, with D possibly being TRBD2 (5 bases). Looked up from germline, CDR1 is SGHNT and CDR2 is YYREEE (reference sequence). The CDR3 extends over 16 amino acids. Trimming removed 2 bases at V and 2 bases at J, with 15 bases between. This chain's CDR3 is CASSFLSGINTDTQYF. As DNA, the CDR3 is TGTGCCAGCAGCTTCTTGTCCGGGATTAACACAGATACGCAGTATTTT.

The chain employs TRBV6-5 and TRBJ2-3; D might be TRBD2 (6 bases). This CDR3 region has 14 residues. Trimming stripped 4 bases from V and 6 bases from J, with 14 bases between. CDR1 is MNHEY and CDR2 is SVGAGI in the germline V gene. The CDR3 sequence: CASSLSGLTDTQYF. The CDR3 DNA follows: TGTGCCAGCAGTTTATCCGGACTAACGGATACGCAGTATTTT.

This chain uses TRBV4-2 with TRBJ2-2; 11 bases match TRBD2. With V trimmed by 0 bases and J by 0 bases, 12 bases remained unmatched. Germline CDR1 reads LGHNA; CDR2 reads YNFKEQ. The CDR3 sequence is 21 residues long. CDR3 in amino acids: CASSQDWASLAGGSNTGELFF. CDR3 DNA: TGTGCCAGCAGCCAAGACTGGGCTTCGCTAGCGGGGGGTTCGAACACCGGGGAGCTGTTTTTT.

The chain couples TRBV9 to TRBJ2-1; 9 bases line up with TRBD2. This CDR3 comprises 15 residues. V lost 0 bases, J lost 5 bases, and 3 bases stayed unmatched. CDR1 and CDR2 from the germline V gene are SGDLS and YYNGEE. The CDR3 sequence: CASSVVSGGNNEQFF. The CDR3 DNA reads as TGTGCCAGCAGCGTAGTTAGCGGGGGTAACAATGAGCAGTTCTTC.

CDR3 bases: TGTGCCAGCAGCCAGACAGGGGGTGGGAGAGAGACCCAGTACTTC. Its protein product is CASSQTGGGRETQYF. V usage is TRBV9 and J usage is TRBJ2-5, with 9 bases aligning to TRBD1. This CDR3 comprises 15 residues. Germline-derived CDR1 and CDR2 are SGDLS and YYNGEE. V dropped 4 bases and J dropped 4; count of bases not matched to a gene: 8.

A single count supports this clone. The genes are TRBV5-1 and TRBJ2-1; TRBD1 matches 9 bases. The length of the CDR3 is 14 residues. Trimming at V came to 4 bases and at J to 16 bases, leaving 15 bases not matched to a gene. CDR1 and CDR2 from the germline V gene are SGHRS and YFSETQ. In nucleotides, the CDR3 is TGCGCCAGCAGCCCCCTCGGACAGGGGAGCCTGAGTTTCTTC. It is translated as CASSPLGQGSLSFF.